This is a list of T cell receptor beta chains from one sample in a study of lymphopenia after photon versus proton radiotherapy. The method was immunoSEQ multiplex PCR; TCRdb's version includes in-frame clones alone and lacks a portion of them. The repertoire holds 70,000 or so clones, with roughly 93% as singletons. The specimen comprised peripheral blood, sampled from a patient treated with photon-based radiotherapy. These receptors all come from a woman between 65 and 79 years old with pancreatic cancer. CDR3s include the opening cysteine and the closing phenylalanine or tryptophan. A D gene is named only where the DNA matches it firmly. Size values are once, few and many counts, or a class for expanded clones, and some rows have none.

clone_size | j_call | v_call | cdr3_length | d_call | cdr3_nt | cdr3_aa
once | TRBJ2-5 | TRBV7-2 | 12 | NA | TGTGCCAGCAGCTTAGAACTGGCTTCCCAGTACTTC | CASSLELASQYF
NA | TRBJ1-1 | TRBV29-1 | 14 | NA | TGCAGCGTTGAAGATCCGCCGGAGAACACTGAAGCTTTCTTT | CSVEDPPENTEAFF
NA | TRBJ2-7 | TRBV27 | 14 | NA | TGTGCCACCTCAAGGACAGCTTTCTCCTACGAGCAGTACTTC | CATSRTAFSYEQYF
NA | TRBJ2-1 | TRBV9 | 12 | NA | TGTGCCAGCAGCGTAGACTGGACTGAGCAGTTCTTC | CASSVDWTEQFF
NA | TRBJ2-1 | TRBV28 | 18 | TRBD2 | TGTGCCAGCACCACGGTACGGCCCCGGACTAGCGACTACAATGAGCAGTTCTTC | CASTTVRPRTSDYNEQFF
NA | TRBJ1-4 | TRBV14 | 14 | NA | TGTGCCAGCAGCCTGACAGCCATTAATGAAAAACTGTTTTTT | CASSLTAINEKLFF
NA | TRBJ1-3 | TRBV2 | 17 | TRBD1 | TGTGCCAGCAGTGATCTCCTTGGGACAGCCTCTGGAAACACCATATATTTT | CASSDLLGTASGNTIYF
few | TRBJ2-7 | TRBV2 | 14 | NA | TGTGCCAGCAGTGAAGGTGGCGCCGGCTACGAGCAGTACTTC | CASSEGGAGYEQYF
NA | TRBJ2-5 | TRBV9 | 16 | TRBD2 | TGTGCCAGCAGCGCCGGACTAGCGGGAGGCATGGGGACCCAGTACTTC | CASSAGLAGGMGTQYF
NA | TRBJ1-5 | TRBV15 | 13 | NA | TGTGCCACCAGCAGAGAGCGCAATCAGCCCCAGCATTTT | CATSRERNQPQHF
NA | TRBJ2-3 | TRBV30 | 15 | TRBD2 | TGTGCCTGGAGTACGGCGGGAGGACTGACAGATACGCAGTATTTT | CAWSTAGGLTDTQYF
NA | TRBJ1-3 | TRBV27 | 14 | NA | TGTGCCAGCAGTACGGGGGCGGTGGGAAACACCATATATTTT | CASSTGAVGNTIYF
NA | TRBJ2-7 | TRBV6-5 | 13 | NA | TGTGCCAGCAGCCGGGACTCTCACTACGAGCAGTACTTC | CASSRDSHYEQYF
NA | TRBJ2-2 | TRBV5-4 | 18 | TRBD2 | TGTGCCAGCAGCTCGGGTGGGGGACTAGCGGGGAACACCGGGGAGCTGTTTTTT | CASSSGGGLAGNTGELFF
once | TRBJ1-1 | TRBV5-1 | 15 | TRBD1 | TGCGCCAGCAGCTTAACAGGGGCCGTGAACACTGAAGCTTTCTTT | CASSLTGAVNTEAFF
NA | TRBJ2-1 | TRBV7-8 | 14 | NA | TGTGCCAGCAGCTTATCGAGCGAGTACAATGAGCAGTTCTTC | CASSLSSEYNEQFF
NA | TRBJ1-5 | TRBV6-4 | 13 | NA | TGTGCCAGCAGTCCCGAGGGAAATCAGCCCCAGCATTTT | CASSPEGNQPQHF
NA | TRBJ2-1 | TRBV7-6 | 14 | NA | TGTGCCAGCAGCTTATCGGGCGGTAACAATGAGCAGTTCTTC | CASSLSGGNNEQFF
NA | TRBJ2-7 | TRBV6-1 | 12 | NA | TGTGCCAGCAGTGAGTTGCGGCGGGAGCAGTACTTC | CASSELRREQYF
once | TRBJ2-6 | TRBV2 | 14 | NA | TGTGCCAGCGGCAGGAACTCTGGGGCCAACGTCCTGACTTTC | CASGRNSGANVLTF
NA | TRBJ1-4 | TRBV19 | 14 | NA | TGTGCCAGTTGGCCGGGCGGCGGGTATGAAAAACTGTTTTTT | CASWPGGGYEKLFF
NA | TRBJ2-7 | TRBV5-1 | 14 | NA | TGCGCCAGCAGCTTGGGAGACATGACCTACGAGCAGTACTTC | CASSLGDMTYEQYF
NA | TRBJ1-2 | TRBV28 | 13 | NA | TGTGCCAGCAACTCAGGGATAAACTATGGCTACACCTTC | CASNSGINYGYTF
NA | TRBJ2-5 | TRBV7-3 | 11 | NA | TGTGCCAGCAGCTCAGGGGAGACCCAGTACTTC | CASSSGETQYF
NA | TRBJ2-6 | TRBV19 | 17 | NA | TGTGCCAGTAGATCCCGGGGAGGGGGCACTGGGGCCAACGTCCTGACTTTC | CASRSRGGGTGANVLTF
once | TRBJ1-1 | TRBV14 | 14 | NA | TGTGCCAGCAGCCAGCGGACGGCGAACACTGAAGCTTTCTTT | CASSQRTANTEAFF
NA | TRBJ2-1 | TRBV29-1 | 12 | NA | TGCAGCGTTGATAAGGTTGCAAATGAGCAGTTCTTC | CSVDKVANEQFF
NA | TRBJ2-7 | TRBV11-2 | 14 | NA | TGTGCCAGCAGCTTAGAGCCGGGTAGCCGCGAGCAGTACTTC | CASSLEPGSREQYF
NA | TRBJ1-2 | TRBV5-1 | 14 | TRBD1 | TGCGCCAGCCGGCCCGGACAGGCCGCGTATGGCTACACCTTC | CASRPGQAAYGYTF
NA | TRBJ1-4 | TRBV4-1 | 13 | NA | TGCGCCAGCAGCCACTCAACTAATGAAAAACTGTTTTTT | CASSHSTNEKLFF
NA | TRBJ2-7 | TRBV5-6 | 13 | NA | TGTGCCAGCAGCTGGACTGAAGCCTACGAGCAGTACTTC | CASSWTEAYEQYF
NA | TRBJ2-7 | TRBV28 | 13 | NA | TGTGCCAGCAGTTTAGGACAAGACTACGAGCAGTACTTC | CASSLGQDYEQYF
NA | TRBJ2-1 | TRBV7-6 | 15 | TRBD1 | TGTGCCAGCAGCCTCGGACAGGGCGCCTACAATGAGCAGTTCTTC | CASSLGQGAYNEQFF
NA | TRBJ2-1 | TRBV7-5 | 18 | NA | TGTGCCAGAAGCCCACGGCGAGTGCGGGAGGTCTCCTACAATGAGCAGTTCTTC | CARSPRRVREVSYNEQFF
NA | TRBJ2-7 | TRBV21-1 | 14 | NA | TGTGCCAGCAGCAAACCTGGCAGAATCTACGAGCAGTACTTC | CASSKPGRIYEQYF
NA | TRBJ2-6 | TRBV29-1 | 14 | NA | TGCAGCGTTGAAGCAGGGTCAGGGGCCAACGTCCTGACTTTC | CSVEAGSGANVLTF
NA | TRBJ1-2 | TRBV29-1 | 11 | NA | TGCAGCGTCAGGGCTGGCTATGGCTACACCTTC | CSVRAGYGYTF
NA | TRBJ2-1 | TRBV5-1 | 14 | NA | TGCGCCAGCAGCAACGGGGGGCCAGGCAATGAGCAGTTCTTC | CASSNGGPGNEQFF